This T cell receptor (beta chain) is drawn from a study of cytomegalovirus exposure and HLA in healthy donors. Study-wide context: The study's early data release held about 85 million unique TCRs from HLA-typed donors.

Germline assignment: CDR1 MGHDK and CDR2 SYGVNS. V was clipped by 5 bases and J by 2 bases; unmatched bases: 8. The CDR3 spans 15 residues. Whereas donors were nominally healthy upon sampling, unrecorded immune exposures were probable. The PCR made use of 60 Vbeta and 13 Jbeta primers. The protocol was immunoSEQ multiplex PCR, while the TCRdb copy is restricted to in-frame clones and leaves out a portion. In the table there are approximately 140,000 clones, under 80% of which are singletons. The receptor was derived from a male donor in good health and CMV-seronegative. The specimen was PBMCs. V gene TRBV25-1 combines with J gene TRBJ1-1; the match to TRBD1 covers 7 bases. As DNA, the CDR3 is TGTGCCAGCAGTCCACGGGACAGACAAAACACTGAAGCTTTCTTT. It specifies CASSPRDRQNTEAFF.